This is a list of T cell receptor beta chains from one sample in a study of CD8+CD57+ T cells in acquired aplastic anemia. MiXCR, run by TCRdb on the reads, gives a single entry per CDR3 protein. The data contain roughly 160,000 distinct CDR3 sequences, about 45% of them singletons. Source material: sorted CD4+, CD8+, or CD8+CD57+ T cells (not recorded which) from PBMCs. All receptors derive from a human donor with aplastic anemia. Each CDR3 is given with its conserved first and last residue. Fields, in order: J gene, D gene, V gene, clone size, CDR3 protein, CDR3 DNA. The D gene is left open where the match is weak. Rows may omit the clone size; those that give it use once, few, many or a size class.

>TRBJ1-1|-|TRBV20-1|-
CSAPLEGGHTEAFF
TGCAGTGCTCCCTTGGAGGGGGGGCACACTGAAGCTTTCTTT
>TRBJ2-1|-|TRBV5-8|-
CASSLTRHEQFF
TGTGCCAGCAGCTTGACTAGGCATGAGCAGTTCTTC
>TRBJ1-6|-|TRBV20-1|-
CSAAAGTAIRALHF
TGCAGTGCTGCGGCCGGCACAGCAATTCGGGCCCTCCACTTT
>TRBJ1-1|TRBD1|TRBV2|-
CASRDRAFRGTEAFF
TGTGCCAGCAGGGACAGGGCATTTCGAGGCACTGAAGCTTTCTTT
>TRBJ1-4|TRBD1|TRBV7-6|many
CASSAGQGGNEKLFF
TGTGCCAGCAGCGCGGGACAGGGTGGAAATGAAAAACTGTTTTTT
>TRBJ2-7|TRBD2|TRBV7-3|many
CASSFGTSGVPYEQYF
TGTGCCAGCAGCTTCGGGACTAGCGGGGTCCCCTACGAGCAGTACTTC
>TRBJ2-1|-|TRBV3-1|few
CASSQVDNEQFF
TGTGCCAGCAGCCAAGTAGACAATGAGCAGTTCTTC
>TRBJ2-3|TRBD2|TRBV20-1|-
CSAKTRTSGSSDTQYF
TGCAGTGCTAAGACTAGGACTAGCGGGAGTTCGGATACGCAGTATTTT
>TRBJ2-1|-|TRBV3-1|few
CASSREAGEQFF
TGTGCCAGCAGCCGAGAGGCGGGTGAGCAGTTCTTC
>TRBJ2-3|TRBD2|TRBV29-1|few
CSTPGLAGGDTQYF
TGCAGCACTCCGGGACTAGCGGGAGGAGATACGCAGTATTTT
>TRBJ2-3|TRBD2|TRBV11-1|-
CASSLQLAGTDTQYF
TGTGCCAGCAGCTTACAACTAGCGGGCACAGATACGCAGTATTTT
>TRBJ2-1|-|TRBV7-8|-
CASSWGTTEQFF
TGTGCCAGCAGCTGGGGGACAACTGAGCAGTTCTTC
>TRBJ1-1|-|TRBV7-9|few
CASTQGSYTEAFF
TGTGCCAGCACCCAGGGTAGCTACACTGAAGCTTTCTTT
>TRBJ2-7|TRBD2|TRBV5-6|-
CASSLDGVAGTPYEQYF
TGTGCCAGCAGCTTGGACGGGGTAGCGGGAACCCCCTACGAGCAGTACTTC
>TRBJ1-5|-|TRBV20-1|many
CSAYGIGTYGNQPQHF
TGCAGTGCTTACGGAATAGGGACCTATGGCAATCAGCCCCAGCATTTT
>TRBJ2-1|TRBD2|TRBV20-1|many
CSARASGDNEQFF
TGCAGTGCTAGAGCTAGCGGGGACAATGAGCAGTTCTTC
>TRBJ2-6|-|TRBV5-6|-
CASSPSGSGANVLTF
TGTGCCAGCAGCCCCAGTGGGTCTGGGGCCAACGTCCTGACTTTC
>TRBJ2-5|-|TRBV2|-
CASKTYRGGGTQYF
TGTGCCAGCAAAACTTACAGGGGCGGGGGGACCCAGTACTTC
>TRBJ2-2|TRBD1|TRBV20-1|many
CSASDDRVNTGELFF
TGCAGTGCTAGCGACGACAGGGTGAATACCGGGGAGCTGTTTTTT
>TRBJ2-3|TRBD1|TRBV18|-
CASSPQQGASDTQYF
TGTGCCAGCTCACCACAACAGGGGGCATCAGATACGCAGTATTTT
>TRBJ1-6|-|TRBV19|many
CASSISRAGSSYNSPLHF
TGTGCCAGTAGTATAAGTCGAGCGGGGAGCTCCTATAATTCACCCCTCCACTTT
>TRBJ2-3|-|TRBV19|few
CASSILGTPDTQYF
TGTGCCAGTAGTATACTCGGGACACCAGATACGCAGTATTTT
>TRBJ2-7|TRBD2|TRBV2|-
CASRVAGVGEQYF
TGTGCCAGCAGGGTAGCGGGAGTGGGCGAGCAGTACTTC
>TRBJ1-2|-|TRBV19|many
CASSPGGRTTGTYGYTF
TGTGCCAGTAGTCCTGGGGGCAGAACTACGGGGACTTATGGCTACACCTTC
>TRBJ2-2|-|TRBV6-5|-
CASSYGHRFGNTGELFF
TGTGCCAGCAGTTACGGACACCGGTTTGGGAACACCGGGGAGCTGTTTTTT
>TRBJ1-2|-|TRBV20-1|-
CSASFTGYTF
TGCAGTGCTAGTTTTACCGGCTACACCTTC
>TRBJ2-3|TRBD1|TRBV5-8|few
CASSLAGGRDTQYF
TGTGCCAGCAGCTTGGCAGGGGGCCGCGATACGCAGTATTTT
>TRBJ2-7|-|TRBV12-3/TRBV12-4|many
CASNSKANSYEQYF
TGTGCCAGCAATTCCAAGGCTAACTCCTACGAGCAGTACTTC
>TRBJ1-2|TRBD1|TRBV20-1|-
CSARRGGGYGYTF
TGCAGTGCTAGGCGAGGGGGCGGCTATGGCTACACCTTC
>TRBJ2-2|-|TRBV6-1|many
CASSRDPVTGELFF
TGTGCCAGCAGCCGGGACCCAGTGACCGGGGAGCTGTTTTTT
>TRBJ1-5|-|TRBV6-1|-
CASVSDFSNQPQHF
TGTGCCAGCGTCAGTGATTTTAGCAATCAGCCCCAGCATTTT
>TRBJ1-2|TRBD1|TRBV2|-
CASNEQGDHSYTF
TGTGCCAGCAACGAACAGGGGGATCATAGCTACACCTTC
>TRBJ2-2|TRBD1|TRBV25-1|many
CASRRQGNTGELFF
TGTGCCAGCAGGAGACAGGGAAATACCGGGGAGCTGTTTTTT
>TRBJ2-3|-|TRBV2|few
CASRPGTGKWDTQYF
TGTGCCAGCAGGCCCGGGACCGGGAAATGGGATACGCAGTATTTT
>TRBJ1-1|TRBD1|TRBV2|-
CASMGTGGTEAFF
TGTGCCAGCATGGGGACAGGGGGCACTGAAGCTTTCTTT
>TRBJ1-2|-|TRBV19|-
CASSISGVMGYTF
TGTGCCAGTAGTATTTCGGGCGTCATGGGCTACACCTTC
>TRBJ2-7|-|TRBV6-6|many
CASSYPGPYEQYF
TGTGCCAGCAGTTACCCGGGACCCTACGAGCAGTACTTC
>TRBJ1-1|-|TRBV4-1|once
CASSQDAGNAEAFF
TGCGCCAGCAGCCAAGATGCAGGGAACGCTGAAGCTTTCTTT
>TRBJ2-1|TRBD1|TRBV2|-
CASYRDRVAYNEQFF
TGTGCCAGCTACCGGGACAGGGTGGCCTACAATGAGCAGTTCTTC
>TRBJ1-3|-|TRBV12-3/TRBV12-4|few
CASSSALGGGNTIYF
TGTGCCAGCAGTTCGGCCCTAGGGGGGGGAAACACCATATATTTT
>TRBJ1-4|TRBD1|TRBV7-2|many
CASSLTRGPDEKLFF
TGTGCCAGCAGCTTAACTAGGGGGCCGGATGAAAAACTGTTTTTT
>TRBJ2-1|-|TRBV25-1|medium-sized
CASSFRARSYNEQFF
TGTGCCAGCAGCTTCCGAGCTAGGTCCTACAATGAGCAGTTCTTC
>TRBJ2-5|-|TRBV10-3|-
CAISGGRETQYF
TGTGCCATCAGTGGGGGTCGAGAGACCCAGTACTTC
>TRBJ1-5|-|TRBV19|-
CASSSKSGGRQPQHF
TGTGCCAGTAGTTCAAAAAGCGGGGGGCGGCAGCCCCAGCATTTT
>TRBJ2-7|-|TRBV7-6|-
CASSFTGKGEQYF
TGTGCCAGCAGCTTCACAGGGAAGGGCGAGCAGTACTTC